A selection of T cell receptor beta chains follows, all from one sample in a study of T cell repertoires in cytomegalovirus infection. For these TCRs, the target antigens are not known. One entry per CDR3 protein, called by TCRdb with MiXCR from the reads. The data hold about 920,000 distinct CDR3 sequences, with roughly 31% observed a single time. The input for sequencing was cultured CD8+ T cells from PBMCs, taken from culture after CMV antigen stimulation. The receptors were gathered from a human donor in good health (CMV status not recorded). Some clones in this sample may be carry-over from other donors' samples. The CDR3 runs from the conserved cysteine through the conserved F or W. The D gene is left open where the match is weak. Only part of the rows carry a size: once, few, many, or a class if the clone is expanded.

D gene	V gene	J gene	clone size	CDR3 protein	CDR3 DNA
-	TRBV12-3/TRBV12-4	TRBJ1-1	-	CASSLSGKAFF	TGTGCCAGCAGTTTAAGTGGGAAAGCTTTCTTT
TRBD1	TRBV6-1	TRBJ2-5	few	CASSLWTGSTLGETQYF	TGTGCCAGCAGTCTATGGACAGGTTCCACTCTAGGAGAGACCCAGTACTTC
-	TRBV20-1	TRBJ2-1	-	CSVPGLESNEQFF	TGCAGTGTTCCGGGACTGGAGAGCAATGAGCAGTTCTTC
-	TRBV7-6	TRBJ2-7	-	CASSSPPGMVLYEQYF	TGTGCCAGCAGCTCCCCCCCAGGTATGGTTTTGTACGAGCAGTACTTC
-	TRBV19	TRBJ1-5	few	CASSMVGNQPQHF	TGTGCCAGTAGTATGGTAGGAAACCAGCCCCAGCATTTT
TRBD2	TRBV7-2	TRBJ2-2	many	CASSPTSGGKAGELFF	TGTGCCAGCAGCCCCACTAGCGGGGGGAAGGCCGGGGAGCTGTTTTTT
-	TRBV10-3	TRBJ2-7	-	CAIRVSSYEQYF	TGTGCCATCAGGGTAAGCTCCTACGAGCAGTACTTC
TRBD1	TRBV28	TRBJ2-5	few	CASSSRTGQGSETQYF	TGTGCCAGCAGTTCAAGAACGGGACAGGGCTCAGAGACCCAGTACTTC
-	TRBV4-1	TRBJ2-1	many	CASSLGWGKEGNEQFF	TGCGCCAGCAGCCTAGGCTGGGGAAAGGAGGGCAATGAGCAGTTCTTC
-	TRBV19	TRBJ1-1	few	CASSASSTNTEAFF	TGTGCCAGTAGTGCCTCCAGCACGAACACTGAAGCTTTCTTT
-	TRBV6-6	TRBJ2-3	many	CASSPSDSTDTQYF	TGTGCCAGCAGCCCATCGGACTCGACAGATACGCAGTATTTT
-	TRBV11-3	TRBJ2-3	-	CASSLYGADSTDTQYF	TGTGCCAGCAGCTTATACGGAGCAGATAGCACAGATACGCAGTATTTT
TRBD1	TRBV9	TRBJ2-3	few	CASSTHRGQGDTQYF	TGTGCCAGCAGCACACACAGGGGGCAGGGAGATACGCAGTATTTT
-	TRBV7-6	TRBJ1-1	-	CASSLADRAFF	TGTGCCAGCAGCTTAGCGGATAGAGCTTTCTTT
TRBD2	TRBV7-9	TRBJ2-3	once	CVSIPQVTSGDPMDTQYF	TGTGTCAGCATCCCCCAAGTGACTAGCGGGGACCCCATGGATACGCAGTATTTT
-	TRBV27	TRBJ2-1	-	CASSLGSGEEQFF	TGTGCCAGCAGTTTAGGTTCTGGAGAGGAACAGTTCTTC
-	TRBV6-1	TRBJ2-5	-	CASSEFLGETQYF	TGTGCCAGCAGTGAATTTCTGGGGGAGACCCAGTACTTC
TRBD2	TRBV7-9	TRBJ2-2	many	CASSFASGGYTGELFF	TGTGCCAGCAGCTTCGCTAGCGGGGGGTACACCGGGGAGCTGTTTTTT
-	TRBV5-1	TRBJ2-2	few	CASSLKSSTGELFF	TGCGCCAGCAGCTTAAAATCGAGCACCGGGGAGCTGTTTTTT
-	TRBV4-2	TRBJ1-3	-	CASSQDIVLSGNTIYF	TGTGCCAGCAGCCAAGATATCGTTCTTTCTGGAAACACCATATATTTT
-	TRBV6-2/TRBV6-3	TRBJ1-5	-	CASEGGSNQPQHF	TGTGCCAGCGAAGGGGGGAGCAATCAGCCCCAGCATTTT
-	TRBV15	TRBJ2-3	once	CATSRATDSSTDTQYF	TGTGCCACCAGCAGAGCGACAGATTCTAGCACAGATACGCAGTATTTT
TRBD2	TRBV5-3	TRBJ2-1	-	CASSFGAGGTYNEQFF	TGTGCCAGCAGCTTCGGGGCGGGGGGGACCTACAATGAGCAGTTCTTC
-	TRBV4-1	TRBJ2-2	-	CASSQVFLLGVTGELFF	TGCGCCAGCAGCCAAGTCTTTCTACTAGGGGTCACCGGGGAGCTGTTTTTT
TRBD1	TRBV27	TRBJ1-1	-	CASSFLKPGQGSDTEAFF	TGTGCCAGCAGTTTTCTCAAACCGGGACAGGGGAGCGACACTGAAGCTTTCTTT
TRBD1	TRBV7-4	TRBJ1-1	-	CASSPRHGTVGTEAFF	TGTGCCAGCAGCCCGAGACACGGGACAGTAGGAACTGAAGCTTTCTTT
-	TRBV6-6	TRBJ2-1	once	CANSLGFSYNEQFF	TGTGCCAACAGTTTGGGTTTTTCCTACAATGAGCAGTTCTTC
TRBD1	TRBV20-1	TRBJ1-2	once	CSAIPFGTGHGYTF	TGCAGTGCTATCCCATTCGGGACAGGGCATGGCTACACCTTC
TRBD2	TRBV5-4	TRBJ2-7	few	CASSWGGYEQYF	TGTGCCAGCAGCTGGGGGGGCTACGAGCAGTACTTC
TRBD1	TRBV28	TRBJ2-1	few	CASSNRGSNNEQFF	TGTGCCAGCAGCAACAGGGGGTCCAACAATGAGCAGTTCTTC
-	TRBV6-2/TRBV6-3	TRBJ1-5	-	CASRFGGTQHF	TGTGCCAGCAGGTTTGGAGGGACCCAGCATTTT
TRBD2	TRBV4-1	TRBJ2-2	-	CASSRLADNTGELFF	TGCGCCAGCAGCCGACTAGCGGATAACACCGGGGAGCTGTTTTTT
-	TRBV6-2/TRBV6-3	TRBJ1-1	few	CASKRPLNTEAFF	TGTGCCAGCAAGAGACCTTTGAACACTGAAGCTTTCTTT
-	TRBV6-5	TRBJ1-5	few	CASSRQEHQPQHF	TGTGCCAGCAGTCGCCAGGAGCATCAGCCCCAGCATTTT
TRBD1	TRBV19	TRBJ1-1	-	CASSTPGQEEAFF	TGTGCCAGTAGTACCCCTGGACAGGAGGAAGCTTTCTTT
-	TRBV24-1	TRBJ2-1	many	CAGRDRVSYNEQFF	TGTGCCGGGAGGGACAGAGTCTCCTACAATGAGCAGTTCTTC
-	TRBV7-2	TRBJ2-1	many	CASSLLGVPSYNEQFF	TGTGCCAGCAGCTTATTGGGGGTACCCTCCTACAATGAGCAGTTCTTC
TRBD1	TRBV7-9	TRBJ1-1	many	CASSTKGATEAFF	TGTGCCAGCAGCACCAAGGGGGCCACTGAAGCTTTCTTT
-	TRBV12-3/TRBV12-4	TRBJ2-1	many	CASTSGQDFYNEQFF	-
-	TRBV9	TRBJ2-3	few	CASSVEGKDTQYF	TGTGCCAGCAGCGTAGAAGGGAAGGATACGCAGTATTTT
-	TRBV29-1	TRBJ1-3	few	CSVDVKGRDGNTIYF	TGCAGCGTCGATGTTAAAGGGAGGGATGGAAACACCATATATTTT
-	TRBV10-2	TRBJ2-3	few	CASSDPVRIRSTDTQYF	TGCGCCAGCAGTGACCCGGTCCGGATCCGTAGCACAGATACGCAGTATTTT